This T cell receptor beta chain originates from a study of tumor and adjacent non-tumor tissue in lung cancer. Whole-study results and caveats: Tumor repertoires had a smaller top 100 clone share than normal lung.

As concerns this clonotype: No antigen is known for it. A read error may produce the germline difference seen at one junction end.

The template was RNA from unsorted bulk tissue. Distant lung tissue was collected more than 3 cm away from the tumor edge. TCRbeta libraries were built with three rounds of nested PCR, modified from ARM-PCR. MiXCR, applied by TCRdb to the multiplex PCR reads, yields one record per CDR3 protein. The sample has approximately 90,000 distinct CDR3 sequences; roughly 77% are singletons. The CDR3 length is 16 residues. Germline V gene sequence: CDR1 SGHNT, CDR2 YYREEE (reference sequence). The chain couples TRBV5-4 to TRBJ2-1; 13 nucleotides agree with TRBD2. The clonotype originates from a woman aged 45-59 years with non-small cell lung cancer. Sample: distant non-tumor lung tissue. The CDR3 reads CASSAGLAGAGDEQFF. In DNA form, the CDR3 reads TGTGCCAGCAGCGCCGGACTAGCGGGAGCGGGCGATGAACAGTTCTTC.